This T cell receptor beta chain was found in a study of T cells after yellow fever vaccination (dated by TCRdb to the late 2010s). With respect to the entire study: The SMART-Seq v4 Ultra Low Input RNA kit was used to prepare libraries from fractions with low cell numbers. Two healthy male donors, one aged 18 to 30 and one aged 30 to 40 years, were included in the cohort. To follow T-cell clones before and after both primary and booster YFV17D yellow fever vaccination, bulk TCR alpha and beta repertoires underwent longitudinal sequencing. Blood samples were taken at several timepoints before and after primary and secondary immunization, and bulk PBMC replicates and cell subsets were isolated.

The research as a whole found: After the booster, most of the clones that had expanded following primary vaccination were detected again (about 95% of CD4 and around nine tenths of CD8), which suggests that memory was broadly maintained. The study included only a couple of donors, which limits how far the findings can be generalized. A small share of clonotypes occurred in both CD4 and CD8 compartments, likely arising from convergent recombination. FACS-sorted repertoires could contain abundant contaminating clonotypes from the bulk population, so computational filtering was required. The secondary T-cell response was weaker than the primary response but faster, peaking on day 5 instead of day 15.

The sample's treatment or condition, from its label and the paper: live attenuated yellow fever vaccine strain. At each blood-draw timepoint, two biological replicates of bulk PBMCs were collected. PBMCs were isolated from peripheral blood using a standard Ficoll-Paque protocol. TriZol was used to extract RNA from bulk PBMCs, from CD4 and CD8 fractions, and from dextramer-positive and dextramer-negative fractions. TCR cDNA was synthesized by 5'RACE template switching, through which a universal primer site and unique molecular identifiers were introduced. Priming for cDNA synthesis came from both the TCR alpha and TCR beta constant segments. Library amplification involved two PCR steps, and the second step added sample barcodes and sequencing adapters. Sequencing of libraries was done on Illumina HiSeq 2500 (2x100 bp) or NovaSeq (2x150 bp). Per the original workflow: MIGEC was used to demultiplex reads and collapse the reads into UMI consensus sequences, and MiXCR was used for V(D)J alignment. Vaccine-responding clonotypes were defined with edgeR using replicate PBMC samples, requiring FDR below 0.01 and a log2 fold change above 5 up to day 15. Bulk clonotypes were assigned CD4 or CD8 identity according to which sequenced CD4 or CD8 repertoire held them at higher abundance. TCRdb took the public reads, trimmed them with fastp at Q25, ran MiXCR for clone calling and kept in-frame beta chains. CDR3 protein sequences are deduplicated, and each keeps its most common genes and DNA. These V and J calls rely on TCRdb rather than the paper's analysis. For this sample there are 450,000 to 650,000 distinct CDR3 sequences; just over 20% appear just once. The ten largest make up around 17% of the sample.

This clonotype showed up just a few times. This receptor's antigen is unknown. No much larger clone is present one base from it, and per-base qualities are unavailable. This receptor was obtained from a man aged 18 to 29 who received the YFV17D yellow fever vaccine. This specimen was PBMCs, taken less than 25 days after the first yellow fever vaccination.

The DNA reads as follows: TGTGCCAGCAGTCCATACCTCTACGAGCAGTACTTC. Translated, this gives CASSPYLYEQYF. The sequence links TRBV7-2 to TRBJ2-7; the D gene is unclear. A distance of 9 bases separates the germline ends of V and J, which lose 6 bases and 3 bases respectively. CDR3 length: 12 amino acids, cysteine to phenylalanine. CDR3 DNA only is kept here, 36 bases in frame from base 1. Looking up the germline V gene yields CDR1 SGHTA and CDR2 FQGNSA.